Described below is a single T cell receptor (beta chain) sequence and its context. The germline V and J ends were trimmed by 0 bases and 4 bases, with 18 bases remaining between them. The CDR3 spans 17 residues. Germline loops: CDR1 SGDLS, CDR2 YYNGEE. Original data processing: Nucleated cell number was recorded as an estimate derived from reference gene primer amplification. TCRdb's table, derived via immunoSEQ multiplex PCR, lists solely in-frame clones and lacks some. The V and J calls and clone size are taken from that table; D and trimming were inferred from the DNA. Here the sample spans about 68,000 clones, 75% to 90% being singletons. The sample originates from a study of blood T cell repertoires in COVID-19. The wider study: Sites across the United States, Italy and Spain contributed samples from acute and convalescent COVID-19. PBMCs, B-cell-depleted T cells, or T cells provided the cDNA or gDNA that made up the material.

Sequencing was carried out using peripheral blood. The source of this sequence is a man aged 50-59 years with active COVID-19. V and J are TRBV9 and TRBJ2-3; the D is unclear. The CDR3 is CASSVALSVPAPDTQYF. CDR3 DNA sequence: TGTGCCAGCAGCGTAGCTCTGAGCGTCCCGGCACCAGATACGCAGTATTTT.